These 22 T cell receptor delta chains originate from one sample sequenced in a study of gamma-delta T cells after stem cell transplantation (dated by TCRdb to the mid-2010s). Libraries were built with RT-PCR. Sequencing was carried out with an Illumina MiSeq. TCRdb called clones anew from the public reads via CATT; matching DNA rows were later pooled. The sample table lists around 2,500 delta-chain clones, about 16% of them with a count of one. Of the sample, over 7.5% falls within the top ten clones. The sequencing input was gamma-delta T cells. The receptor source for this set is a human donor. It is not recorded whose cells these are; they may come from a transplant donor.

V usage is TRAV29/DV5 and J usage is TRDJ1; 8 bases fit TRDD3. The CDR3 spans 20 residues. Germline CDR1 and CDR2: NSMFDY and ISSIKDK. Losses at the gene ends were 2 bases for V and 0 bases for J; bases not matched to a gene: 21. This CDR3 reads CAARGGHFTVLGGYTDKLIF. The CDR3 region has the DNA TGTGCAGCAAGGGGGGGCCACTTTACTGTACTGGGGGGGTACACCGATAAACTCATCTTT.

As to this clone: This may stem from a read error, because a much larger clone lies one nucleotide away. No call was made for the V gene; the J gene is TRDJ3; TRDD3 is the table's D call and was not checked against the DNA. The CDR3 runs 22 residues. The CDR3 loop reads CACDTYLKGDTSPSWDARQMFF. CDR3 bases: TGTGCCTGTGACACCTACTTAAAAGGGGATACCTCTCCCTCCTGGGACGCCCGACAGATGTTTTTC.

On this clone itself: A read error may be the cause here, since a much bigger clone is one base away. The J gene is given as TRDJ1, and the V gene is not called; whether TRDD3, the table's D call, matches the DNA was not checked. This CDR3 region has 19 residues. The CDR3 spells CACDYVLGDTRTYTDNLIF. The CDR3 DNA sequence: TGTGCCTGTGACTATGTACTGGGGGATACGCGAACGTACACCGATAACCTCATCTTT.

By share, this clone ranks as large (0.1 to 1%). The rearrangement uses TRDV1 and TRDJ1; possible D gene TRDD3, 6 bases. Trimming pared 2 bases from V and 4 bases from J, leaving 17 bases between. The CDR3 is 16 amino acids. Germline V gene data show CDR1 as TSWWSYY and CDR2 as QGS. CDR3: CALGETMLGNHDKLIF. Here the CDR3 DNA reads TGTGCTCTTGGGGAAACTATGCTGGGGAACCACGATAAACTCATCTTT.

Comment on this clone: A much bigger clone sits one base away, suggesting this may be a read error. The chain has TRDV2 and TRDJ2; D perhaps matches TRDD3 (6 bases). Per the germline V gene, CDR1 is GEAIGNYY and CDR2 is EKD. The length of the CDR3 is 16 residues. The CDR3 nucleotides read TGTGCCTGTGACACCGTGGGGGGAGCTTTGGCAGCACAACTCTTCTTT. This gives the protein CACDTVGGALAAQLFF.

The chain has TRDV1 and TRDJ2, with 12 positions matching TRDD3. In germline, CDR1 is TSWWSYY, CDR2 QGS. The CDR3 loop spans 23 amino acids. V gave up 0 bases and J gave up 8 bases; unmatched junction bases: 25. In DNA, the CDR3 is TGTGCTCTTGGGGAACTCTCCTACCCCGAAGTACTGGGGGATACCATGAGCCCGGCACAACTCTTCTTT. Translated, it gives CALGELSYPEVLGDTMSPAQLFF.

A word on this clone: A much larger clone lies a single base off, so this may be a read error. The V gene is TRDV1, the J gene TRDJ1, with 8 bases aligning to TRDD3. Here the J gene came from matching the DNA to germline, since TCRdb omits it. V lost 6 bases and J lost 0; bases outside the gene matches: 30. The CDR3 runs 23 residues. CDR1 is TSWWSYY and CDR2 is QGS in the germline V gene. In DNA form, the CDR3 reads TGTGCTCTTGGAGTACTTACTACTCCGGGTAGGTGGGGGATCGGGACGTACACCGATAAACTCATCTTT. The encoded protein is CALGVLTTPGRWGIGTYTDKLIF.

By sample fraction, this clone is large. The J gene is TRDJ3, the V gene TRDV2; 8 bases match TRDD3. The ends lost 1 base at V and 0 bases at J; junction bases unmatched: 7. Germline V gives CDR1 GEAIGNYY, CDR2 EKD. The CDR3 is 19 amino acids. The CDR3 coding sequence is TGTGCCTGTGACACGCCCTGGGGGACCCGCTCCTGGGACACCCGACAGATGTTTTTC. This encodes CACDTPWGTRSWDTRQMFF.

In this sample, this clone turned up a few times. An end of the junction differs from the germline gene, which may be a read error. The V call is TRDV1, the J call TRDJ1; TRDD3 agrees at 11 bases. The length of the CDR3 is 21 residues. Germline CDR1 reads TSWWSYY; CDR2 reads QGS. This CDR3 is CALGELLLPAWGIRSTNKLIF. DNA for the CDR3: TGTGCTCTTGGGGAACTCTTACTTCCTGCGTGGGGGATACGCTCCACCAATAAACTCATCTTT.

This chain joins TRDV3 and TRDJ1, with 7 bases lining up with TRDD3. V lost 2 bases and J lost 0; bases outside the gene matches: 15. CDR3 length: 17 amino acids. In germline, CDR1 is TVYSNPD, CDR2 GDNSRS (reference sequence). The CDR3 nucleotides read TGTGCCTTTCTCCGCCCTCGGGGACTGGGGTACACCGATAAACTCATCTTT. Translation: CAFLRPRGLGYTDKLIF. Full variable domain (missing parts from reference TRDV3 and TRDJ1): CDKVTQSSPDQTVASGSEVVLLCTYDTVYSNPDLFWYRIRPDYSFQFVFYGDNSRSEGADFTQGRFSVKHILTQKAFHLVISPVRTEDSATYYCAFLRPRGLGYTDKLIFGKGTRVTVEP.

This clone has more than one count but fewer than ten. Possible read error: a much larger clone is one base away. The same CDR3 arises from other DNA sequences in this sample as well. V gene TRDV2 combines with J gene TRDJ1, with 8 bases lining up with TRDD3. V was pared by 0 bases and J by 1 base, with 6 bases of the junction left unmatched. The germline V gene has CDR1 GEAIGNYY and CDR2 EKD. The CDR3 consists of 16 residues. The CDR3: CACDTGTGDITDKLIF. CDR3 nucleotides: TGTGCCTGTGACACCGGGACGGGGGATATCACCGATAAACTCATCTTT.

This clone has a handful of counts. A read error is likely here: a far larger clone is one base away. This chain uses TRDV2 with TRDJ2; D perhaps matches TRDD3 (5 bases). Since TCRdb gives no J gene, matching the DNA to germline was used here to assign it. The CDR3 has 17 amino acids. CDR1 GEAIGNYY and CDR2 EKD come from the germline V gene. Written as DNA, the CDR3 is TGTGCCTGTGACACTGGGGCCAAGGGACATTTGACAGCAAAACTCTTCTTT. It translates to CACDTGAKGHLTAKLFF.

As regards this clone: Given a much more abundant clone one base away, this may be a read error. This rearrangement joins TRDV2 to TRDJ1; 9 nucleotides match TRDD3. Germline CDR1 reads GEAIGNYY; CDR2 reads EKD. This CDR3 comprises 14 residues. CDR3 protein: CACDTGGYTDKPIF. In DNA, the CDR3 is TGTGCCTGTGACACCGGGGGATACACCGATAAACCCATCTTT.

This clone appeared a few times. This could be a read error, since a much larger clone is one nucleotide away. CDR3 DNA sequence: TGTGCCTGTGACGTACTGGGGGATACCGATAGACTCATCTTT. Residues: CACDVLGDTDRLIF. The V call is TRDV2, the J call TRDJ1; 12 bases agree with TRDD3. CDR1 GEAIGNYY and CDR2 EKD come from the germline V gene. This CDR3 region has 14 residues.

This clone was counted a few times. This rearrangement joins TRDV3 to TRDJ3, with a tentative D call TRDD3 (5 bases). The CDR3 spans 18 residues. The V end was cut by 2 bases, the J end by 0 bases, with 17 bases between. CDR1 is TVYSNPD and CDR2 is GDNSRS in the germline V gene (reference sequence). CDR3 bases: TGTGCCTTTGGGCCGGGGGGGCGGAGCTCCTGGGACACCCGACAGATGTTTTTC. Its protein is CAFGPGGRSSWDTRQMFF.

Remarks on this clone: A much more abundant neighbour one base away suggests this may be a read error. This chain links TRDV1 with TRDJ1, with TRDD3 matching over 10 bases. Germline lookup yields CDR1 TSWWSYY and CDR2 QGS. The J segment lost 0 bases and the V segment lost 0 bases, leaving 16 bases of the junction unmatched. This CDR3 contains 21 residues. CDR3 sequence: CALGELLYWGIKKGHTDKLIF. The DNA for the CDR3 is TGTGCTCTTGGGGAACTGTTATACTGGGGGATCAAGAAGGGGCACACCGATAAACTCATCTTT.

A few counts support this clone. It may be a read error: a sequence one base away is much more abundant. The rearrangement uses TRDV2 and TRDJ3, with 7 bases lining up with TRDD3. Germline V gives CDR1 GEAIGNYY, CDR2 EKD. This CDR3 has 19 residues. Here the CDR3 DNA reads TGTGCCTGTGACACCTGGGGGACGACAGGCTCCTGGGACACCCGACAGGTGTTTTTC. It specifies CACDTWGTTGSWDTRQVFF.

This clone has only one observation. Being one base from a much bigger clone, this may be a read error. The rearrangement uses TRDV1 and TRDJ2, with 10 positions matching TRDD3. The J gene was missing in TCRdb and was found by matching the end of the DNA to germline. V lost 2 bases to trimming and J lost 6 bases; unmatched junction nucleotides: 27. The CDR3 runs 23 residues. Germline CDR1 TSWWSYY, CDR2 QGS. The CDR3 DNA sequence: TGTGCTCTTGGGGAAGGGTGGGGAAGTCCCGGGGGATACGTGAGGGGCCTGGCAGCACAACTCTTCTTT. This encodes CALGEGWGSPGGYVRGLAAQLFF.

This clone showed up just a few times. This specimen includes other DNA sequences encoding the same CDR3. The rearrangement links TRDV1 to TRDJ1; 10 positions agree with TRDD3. The CDR3 is 20 residues long. V shed 3 bases, J shed 0 bases, and the junction held 16 bases outside the gene matches. The germline CDR1 and CDR2 sequences are TSWWSYY and QGS. The CDR3 sequence: CALGERVKIWGILDTDKLIF. CDR3 nucleotides: TGTGCTCTTGGGGAGCGTGTCAAAATCTGGGGGATATTGGACACCGATAAACTCATCTTT.

Worth noting for this clone: A much larger clone lies one base from this, so it may be a read error. The same CDR3 can be traced to other DNA sequences in this sample. The chain links TRDV2 to TRDJ2; 9 nucleotides match TRDD3. CDR3 length: 16 residues. The germline gives CDR1 GEAIGNYY, CDR2 EKD. The chain's CDR3 is CACDPYWGTLTAQLFF. The CDR3 DNA is TGTGCCTGTGACCCGTACTGGGGGACTTTGACAGCGCAACTCTTCTTT.

This clone has just a few counts. A clone one base away is much larger, so this may be a read error. The same CDR3 can be traced to other DNA sequences in this sample. CDR3 bases: TGTGCTCTTGGGGAAAAGGCTTCCTACTTCTACTGGGGGAAAACTGATAAACTCATCTTT. Translated: CALGEKASYFYWGKTDKLIF. The V call is TRDV1, the J call TRDJ1; D is possibly TRDD3 (9 bases). V was clipped by 2 bases and J by 5 bases, with 30 bases between them. CDR3 length: 20 amino acids. The germline gives CDR1 TSWWSYY, CDR2 QGS.

This clone came up a few times. Compared with germline, one end of the junction differs, possibly owing to a read error. The chain joins TRDV2 to TRDJ2, with D unresolved. Germline CDR1 GEAIGNYY, CDR2 EKD. This CDR3 has 16 residues. CDR3 amino acids: CACDNRCATETAQLFF. The CDR3, as DNA: TGTGCCTGTGACAACCGGTGTGCTACGGAGACAGCCCAACTCTTCTTT.